Sequencing of this TCR beta chain was carried out in a study of cytomegalovirus exposure and HLA in healthy donors. Of note for this clone: What it binds is unknown.

Findings and limits, study-wide: A later analysis, which compared TCR beta chains of equal frequency, found the HLA-associated ones more clonally expanded. Donor immune exposure was known only as CMV serostatus. In a later analysis, across HLA loci, associated TCR counts were highest for DRB1, lowest for HLA-C.

Unmatched junction bases numbered 11, after V lost 6 bases and J lost 1 base. Germline CDR1 LNHDA, CDR2 SQIVND (reference sequence). This CDR3 has 16 residues. A multiplex PCR was run with 60 Vbeta primers and 13 Jbeta primers. Original processing methods: Among the unique TCR beta chains that a later analysis counted, roughly 80 million in all, roughly 10 million were shared. Profiling relied on immunoSEQ multiplex PCR, and the TCRdb table lists in-frame clones only, not all of them. D and trimming were read from the DNA, whereas the V and J calls and clone size are those reported in that table. The repertoire has roughly 140,000 clones, around 82% of them found once; the top ten carry 2% to 2.5%.

Sequencing was performed on PBMCs. The clonotype comes from a woman between 18 and 29 years old in good health and CMV-seropositive. V and J are TRBV19 and TRBJ1-1; 7 positions match TRBD1. CDR3 DNA sequence: TGTGCCAGTAGCCACAGGGGAGCAATAAAGAACACTGAAGCTTTCTTT. It encodes CASSHRGAIKNTEAFF.